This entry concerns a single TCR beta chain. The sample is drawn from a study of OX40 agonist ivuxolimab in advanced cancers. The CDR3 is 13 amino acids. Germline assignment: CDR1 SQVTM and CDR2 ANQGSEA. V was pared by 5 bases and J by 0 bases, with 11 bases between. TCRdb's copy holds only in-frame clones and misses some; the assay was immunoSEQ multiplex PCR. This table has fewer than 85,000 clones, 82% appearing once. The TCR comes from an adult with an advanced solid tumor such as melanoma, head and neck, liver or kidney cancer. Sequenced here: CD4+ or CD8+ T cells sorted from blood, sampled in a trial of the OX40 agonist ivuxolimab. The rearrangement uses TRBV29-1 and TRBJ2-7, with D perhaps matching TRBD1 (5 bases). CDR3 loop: CSVWTTTSYEQYF. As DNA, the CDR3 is TGCAGCGTTTGGACAACTACCTCCTACGAGCAGTACTTC.